Below are 22 T cell receptor beta chains sequenced from a single sample in a study of cytomegalovirus exposure and HLA in healthy donors. Assay: immunoSEQ multiplex PCR; the TCRdb copy retains only in-frame clones and omits some. The repertoire consists of fewer than 200,000 clones, with around nine tenths occurring once and the leading ten covering roughly 1.4%. The specimen was PBMCs. The receptors were gathered from a woman aged 25 to 39 in good health and CMV-seronegative.

The rearrangement joins TRBV19 to TRBJ2-7; 10 positions agree with TRBD2. Germline CDR1 is LNHDA and CDR2 is SQIVND (reference sequence). Trimming cost V 5 bases and J 2 bases; bases outside gene matches: 3. The length of the CDR3 is 14 residues. The CDR3 is CASSPGLAPYEQYF. The CDR3 DNA is TGTGCCAGTAGTCCGGGACTAGCGCCCTACGAGCAGTACTTC.

This chain uses TRBV9 with TRBJ2-3, with TRBD2 as a possible D gene (5 bases). Trimming stripped 0 bases from V and 0 bases from J, with 11 bases between. This CDR3 comprises 16 residues. The germline V gene encodes CDR1 SGDLS and CDR2 YYNGEE. CDR3 nucleotide sequence: TGTGCCAGCAGCGTAGATATAGCGCGAAGCACAGATACGCAGTATTTT. Residues: CASSVDIARSTDTQYF.

This clone was seen once. The chain uses TRBV9 and TRBJ1-1; D might be TRBD1 (5 bases). The CDR3 consists of 15 residues. In germline, CDR1 is SGDLS, CDR2 YYNGEE. With 3 bases removed from V and 0 bases from J, the gap between germline ends came to 12 bases. CDR3: CASSEGKGMNTEAFF. The CDR3 DNA reads TGTGCCAGCAGCGAGGGAAAGGGGATGAACACTGAAGCTTTCTTT.

The chain recombines TRBV7-6 with TRBJ1-3; 7 nucleotides match TRBD1. From germline, CDR1 is SGHVS and CDR2 FNYEAQ. The CDR3 is 14 amino acids. Germline trimming cut 6 bases from V and 2 bases from J; bases unmatched to any gene: 4. CDR3 in amino acids: CASRPGTAGNTIYF. The CDR3 DNA is TGTGCCAGCAGACCCGGGACAGCTGGAAACACCATATATTTT.

The rearrangement uses TRBV5-6 and TRBJ2-5, with 10 bases matching TRBD1. The CDR3 runs to 15 residues. The J segment lost 4 bases and the V segment lost 4 bases, leaving 7 bases of the junction unmatched. Germline V gene lookup returns CDR1 SGHDT and CDR2 YYEEEE. The CDR3 reads CASSPTGGQGETQYF. In DNA form, the CDR3 reads TGTGCCAGCAGCCCGACAGGGGGCCAGGGAGAGACCCAGTACTTC.

The rearrangement links TRBV18 to TRBJ2-7, with TRBD2 as a possible D gene (7 bases). Trimming took 1 base from V and 3 from J, leaving 16 bases between them. Germline V gene lookup returns CDR1 KGHSH and CDR2 LQKENI. The length of the CDR3 is 16 residues. The CDR3 sequence: CASSPLGEGGDYEQYF. The CDR3 DNA is TGTGCCAGCTCACCACTCGGGGAAGGGGGGGACTACGAGCAGTACTTC.

V usage is TRBV7-2 and J usage is TRBJ2-7, with a possible D match to TRBD1 (6 bases). V gave up 1 base and J gave up 3 bases, with 13 bases separating them. CDR3 length: 15 amino acids. CDR1 SGHTA and CDR2 FQGNSA come from the germline V gene. The CDR3 nucleotides are TGTGCCAGCAGCTTAGGTCGGGACACAAACTACGAGCAGTACTTC. Residues: CASSLGRDTNYEQYF.

The J gene is TRBJ1-1, the V gene TRBV6-5; a weak D match, TRBD1 (6 bases). CDR1 and CDR2 from the germline V gene are MNHEY and SVGAGI. The CDR3 contains 15 residues. The V gene lost 4 bases and the J gene lost 9 bases, with 21 bases spanning the gap. The CDR3 sequence is CASSSYLITGPKAFF. The DNA of the CDR3 is TGTGCCAGCAGTTCCTACCTTATTACAGGGCCCAAAGCTTTCTTT.

The gene calls are TRBV7-8 and TRBJ1-1, with 10 bases matching TRBD1. V trimming: 0 bases; J trimming: 4 bases; junction bases outside the gene matches: 2. The CDR3 has 15 amino acids. Germline assignment: CDR1 SGHVS and CDR2 FQNEAQ. In DNA form, the CDR3 reads TGTGCCAGCAGCTTAGCGAGGACAGGGGGCACTGAAGCTTTCTTT. Protein sequence: CASSLARTGGTEAFF. Based on the CDR3 plus reference TRBV7-8 and TRBJ1-1, the full variable domain is GAGVSQSPRYKVAKRGQDVALRCDPISGHVSLFWYQQALGQGPEFLTYFQNEAQLDKSGLPSDRFFAERPEGSVSTLKIQRTQQEDSAVYLCASSLARTGGTEAFFGQGTRLTVV.

The chain couples TRBV19 to TRBJ1-2; weak D call: TRBD1 (5 bases). CDR1 is LNHDA and CDR2 is SQIVND in the germline V gene (reference sequence). CDR3 length equals 17 residues. Between the trimmed V and J ends, which lost 4 bases and 2 bases, there was a span of 20 bases. The CDR3 DNA is TGTGCCAGTAGTAAGATGACCCCTCTGCGGGACAACTATGGCTACACCTTC. The encoded protein is CASSKMTPLRDNYGYTF.

The rearrangement links TRBV5-4 to TRBJ2-7, with 10 bases fitting TRBD1. V was clipped by 0 bases and J by 2 bases; unmatched bases: 2. Germline V lookup: CDR1 SGHNT, CDR2 YYREEE (reference sequence). This CDR3 spans 15 amino acids. This CDR3 is CASSLAGTGAYEQYF. The CDR3 region has the DNA TGTGCCAGCAGCTTGGCCGGGACAGGGGCCTACGAGCAGTACTTC.

This chain uses TRBV9 with TRBJ2-7; TRBD2 aligns across 11 bases. Losses at the gene ends were 0 bases for V and 5 bases for J; bases not matched to a gene: 4. Germline V CDR1 and CDR2: SGDLS, YYNGEE. The CDR3 runs to 15 residues. This chain's CDR3 is CASSVEGTSGNEQYF. CDR3 bases: TGTGCCAGCAGCGTAGAAGGGACTAGCGGAAACGAGCAGTACTTC.

This clone was observed a single time. The CDR3 DNA reads TGTGCCAGCAGCTTTTCGGTGGGGCTACTCATCAATGAGCAGTTCTTC. This codes for CASSFSVGLLINEQFF. The chain recombines TRBV5-6 with TRBJ2-1, with D tentatively TRBD1 (5 bases). Trimming shortened V by 2 bases and J by 6 bases, and 18 bases separated the two germline ends. The CDR3 sequence is 16 residues long. Germline CDR1 and CDR2: SGHDT and YYEEEE.

This clone showed up just a few times. The chain combines TRBV30 with TRBJ1-1; D is undetermined. With 4 bases removed from V and 8 bases from J, the gap between germline ends came to 14 bases. Germline V CDR1 and CDR2: GTSNPN, SVGIG (reference sequence). This CDR3 is built from 12 residues. The CDR3 is CAWTFYQREAFF. The CDR3 DNA reads as TGTGCCTGGACATTCTACCAAAGAGAAGCTTTCTTT.

V gene TRBV5-6 combines with J gene TRBJ2-1, with D unresolved. Trimming removed 1 base from V and 3 bases from J, with 14 bases in between. The V gene's germline CDR1 is SGHDT and CDR2 YYEEEE. The CDR3 runs to 16 residues. The CDR3: CASSLKYRTDYNEQFF. The DNA for the CDR3 is TGTGCCAGCAGCTTGAAGTACAGAACAGACTACAATGAGCAGTTCTTC.

The rearrangement joins TRBV7-9 to TRBJ1-3, with D tentatively TRBD1 (6 bases). The CDR3 loop spans 16 amino acids. Per germline, CDR1 SEHNR and CDR2 FQNEAQ (reference sequence). V was pared by 6 bases and J by 0 bases, with 15 bases between. The CDR3 region is CASSRSTGPSGNTIYF. As DNA, the CDR3 is TGTGCCAGCAGTCGCTCGACAGGCCCCTCTGGAAACACCATATATTTT.

This clone has only one observation. This sequence joins TRBV9 and TRBJ2-2, with TRBD1 identical over 9 bases. Germline CDR1 and CDR2: SGDLS and YYNGEE. J lost 3 bases, V lost 4 bases, and 4 bases had no gene match. The CDR3 is 15 amino acids. CDR3: CASSPRQGDTGELFF. As DNA, the CDR3 is TGTGCCAGCAGCCCTAGACAGGGGGACACCGGGGAGCTGTTTTTT.

The chain is built from TRBV7-9 and TRBJ2-7; D perhaps matches TRBD2 (7 bases). Germline V gives CDR1 SEHNR, CDR2 FQNEAQ (reference sequence). The CDR3 contains 14 residues. Trimming pared 8 bases from V and 7 bases from J, leaving 21 bases between. CDR3 nucleotide sequence: TGTGCCAGCGGCCCATCGGAACAGGGAGGGGAGCAGTACTTC. It specifies CASGPSEQGGEQYF.

This clone was detected once. This chain connects TRBV6-1 to TRBJ2-7; 11 bases are a match to TRBD2. Germline V gene sequence: CDR1 MNHNS, CDR2 SASEGT. This CDR3 is 15 amino acids long. Losses at the gene ends were 6 bases for V and 5 bases for J; bases not matched to a gene: 9. The CDR3 DNA reads TGTGCCAGCAGGGTACTAGCGGGGGTCTGGGACGAGCAGTACTTC. Protein sequence: CASRVLAGVWDEQYF.

The rearrangement uses TRBV29-1 and TRBJ1-1, with D possibly being TRBD1 (6 bases). The germline V and J ends were trimmed by 2 bases and 5 bases, with 15 bases remaining between them. The CDR3 totals 14 residues. Germline-derived CDR1 and CDR2 are SQVTM and ANQGSEA. CDR3 residues: CSVELVGGLTEAFF. CDR3 sequence (DNA): TGCAGCGTTGAACTCGTTGGGGGCTTGACTGAAGCTTTCTTT.

This clone appeared once. The chain carries TRBV6-5 and TRBJ2-3; 9 nucleotides line up with TRBD2. After removal of 0 bases from V and 5 bases from J, the junction contained 6 bases not matched to a gene. The CDR3 runs 16 residues. Germline CDR1 is MNHEY and CDR2 is SVGAGI. Here the CDR3 reads CASSYSRGGRGDTQYF. The CDR3 bases are TGTGCCAGCAGTTACTCGCGGGGGGGCCGGGGAGATACGCAGTATTTT.

This CDR3 reads CASSQDRDSKETQYF. In DNA form, the CDR3 reads TGCGCCAGCAGCCAAGACCGGGACAGCAAAGAGACCCAGTACTTC. This rearrangement joins TRBV4-3 to TRBJ2-5, with 7 nucleotides matching TRBD1. Germline loops: CDR1 LGHNA, CDR2 YSLEER. The CDR3 has 15 amino acids. Trimming cost V 0 bases and J 3 bases; bases outside gene matches: 4.